Presented here are 20 T cell receptor beta chains from one specimen sequenced in a study of blood T cell repertoires in COVID-19. Assay used: immunoSEQ multiplex PCR; TCRdb lists only in-frame clones, some missing. The sample holds roughly 100,000 clones, about 89% seen once. Sequencing input: peripheral blood. Receptors originate from a woman in her 30s with acute or convalescent COVID-19.

This chain joins TRBV25-1 and TRBJ1-2; D call uncertain. Germline-derived CDR1 and CDR2 are MGHDK and SYGVNS. CDR3 length: 13 residues. V gave up 1 base and J gave up 6 bases, with 9 bases separating them. The CDR3 region has the DNA TGTGCCAGCAGTGAATTTGGGAGGGATGGCTACACCTTC. It is translated as CASSEFGRDGYTF.

The genes are TRBV18 and TRBJ1-6; 9 nucleotides line up with TRBD1. Trimming took 5 bases from V and 7 from J; bases not matched to a gene: 3. The germline V gene encodes CDR1 KGHSH and CDR2 LQKENI. The CDR3 sequence is 14 residues long. CDR3 sequence: CASSSGQGNSPLHF. As DNA, the CDR3 is TGTGCCAGCTCAAGTGGACAGGGGAATTCACCCCTCCACTTT.

This CDR3 is CAWSAGVYGYTF. The CDR3 DNA reads as TGTGCCTGGAGTGCAGGGGTCTATGGCTACACCTTC. The V call is TRBV30, the J call TRBJ1-2; D might be TRBD1 (6 bases). CDR1 and CDR2 from the germline V gene are GTSNPN and SVGIG (reference sequence). V was trimmed by 1 base and J by 4 bases, leaving 7 bases between them. The CDR3 length is 12 residues.

J is TRBJ1-2 and V is TRBV5-1; 12 positions agree with TRBD1. With V trimmed by 3 bases and J by 1 base, 4 bases remained unmatched. The CDR3 is made up of 16 amino acids. Germline V gives CDR1 SGHRS, CDR2 YFSETQ. The CDR3, as DNA: TGCGCCAGCAGCTGGGGGACAGGGGGCATTAACTATGGCTACACCTTC. Protein sequence: CASSWGTGGINYGYTF.

The chain has TRBV7-9 and TRBJ1-1; 7 nucleotides agree with TRBD1. This CDR3 has 14 residues. The V gene end was trimmed by 5 bases and the J gene end by 7 bases; junction bases not matched to a gene: 10. From germline, CDR1 is SEHNR and CDR2 FQNEAQ (reference sequence). CDR3 sequence (DNA): TGTGCCAGCAGCCTGACAGGGATGGATGGTGAAGCTTTCTTT. Its translation is CASSLTGMDGEAFF.

The chain links TRBV5-1 to TRBJ1-5; possible D gene TRBD1, 6 bases. Trimming stripped 4 bases from V and 7 bases from J, with 24 bases between. Germline lookup yields CDR1 SGHRS and CDR2 YFSETQ. The CDR3 contains 17 residues. Here the CDR3 reads CASSPWGMEARGQPQHF. CDR3 DNA: TGCGCCAGCAGCCCCTGGGGGATGGAGGCCAGGGGCCAGCCCCAGCATTTT.

The chain combines TRBV28 with TRBJ2-7, with D possibly being TRBD1 (5 bases). Germline CDR1 and CDR2: MDHEN and SYDVKM. Trimming removed 10 bases from V and 0 bases from J, with 13 bases in between. This CDR3 region has 13 residues. This CDR3 reads CATAPGFSYEQYF. In DNA form, the CDR3 reads TGTGCCACCGCCCCAGGGTTCTCCTACGAGCAGTACTTC.

This chain connects TRBV19 to TRBJ1-6; TRBD1 is a possible D gene (6 bases). CDR1 is LNHDA and CDR2 is SQIVND in the germline V gene (reference sequence). V shed 6 bases and J shed 9 bases, with 15 bases lying between them. The CDR3 covers 14 residues. The CDR3 DNA reads TGTGCCAGTAGCCAGGGGCAGGGCCTTTCACCCCTCCACTTT. Translated, it gives CASSQGQGLSPLHF.

This chain connects TRBV10-3 to TRBJ2-7; D uncertain. V gave up 2 bases and J gave up 4 bases, with 6 bases separating them. The CDR3 extends over 12 amino acids. Germline-derived CDR1 and CDR2 are ENHRY and SYGVKD. CDR3 sequence: CAISEAYYEQYF. As DNA, the CDR3 is TGTGCCATCAGTGAGGCGTATTACGAGCAGTACTTC.

The chain employs TRBV19 and TRBJ1-1, with D possibly TRBD1 on 5 matching bases. Germline V gives CDR1 LNHDA, CDR2 SQIVND (reference sequence). V lost 3 bases and J 0 bases, leaving 11 bases between the germline ends. This CDR3 has 15 residues. The CDR3 sequence is CASSIGFRVNTEAFF. Here the CDR3 DNA reads TGTGCCAGTAGTATTGGGTTCAGGGTGAACACTGAAGCTTTCTTT.

DNA for the CDR3: TGTGCCAGCAGCTTGTGGGGGACAGGGAAGAACACTGAAGCTTTCTTT. Residues: CASSLWGTGKNTEAFF. The V and J genes are TRBV13 and TRBJ1-1; TRBD1 aligns across 9 bases. Germline V gene lookup returns CDR1 PRHDT and CDR2 FYEKMQ (reference sequence). The CDR3 covers 16 residues. After removal of 3 bases from V and 1 base from J, the junction contained 6 bases not matched to a gene.

This chain connects TRBV19 to TRBJ2-2, with D perhaps matching TRBD2 (5 bases). The CDR3 runs 15 residues. Germline values: CDR1 LNHDA, CDR2 SQIVND (reference sequence). V was clipped by 4 bases and J by 4 bases, with 13 bases between them. This CDR3 reads CASSNGRTLTGELFF. The CDR3 DNA follows: TGTGCCAGTAGTAACGGTCGGACTCTCACCGGGGAGCTGTTTTTT. Complete variable domain (other parts from reference TRBV19 and TRBJ2-2): DGGITQSPKYLFRKEGQNVTLSCEQNLNHDAMYWYRQDPGQGLRLIYYSQIVNDFQKGDIAEGYSVSREKKESFPLTVTSAQKNPTAFYLCASSNGRTLTGELFFGEGSRLTVL.

The gene calls are TRBV6-5 and TRBJ1-1, with D tentatively TRBD1 (5 bases). The germline V gene encodes CDR1 MNHEY and CDR2 SVGAGI. CDR3 length equals 15 residues. Trimming removed 6 bases at V and 0 bases at J, with 14 bases between. The CDR3 region is CASRESGQMNTEAFF. The CDR3 region has the DNA TGTGCCAGCAGGGAGTCAGGGCAGATGAACACTGAAGCTTTCTTT.

The V call is TRBV5-1, the J call TRBJ1-1, with 8 bases that match TRBD1. Unmatched junction bases numbered 6, after V lost 0 bases and J lost 2 bases. Germline CDR1 SGHRS, CDR2 YFSETQ. The CDR3 length is 16 residues. The CDR3 DNA is TGCGCCAGCAGCTTGGATGGGACAGGAGCAAACACTGAAGCTTTCTTT. It specifies CASSLDGTGANTEAFF.

V usage is TRBV7-8 and J usage is TRBJ1-2, with 7 positions matching TRBD1. The CDR3 consists of 14 residues. Trimming cost V 5 bases and J 6 bases; bases outside gene matches: 9. From germline, CDR1 is SGHVS and CDR2 FQNEAQ. CDR3 sequence: CASSQIDRAHGYTF. The CDR3 DNA is TGTGCCAGCAGCCAGATAGACAGGGCCCATGGCTACACCTTC. Complete variable domain (other parts from reference TRBV7-8 and TRBJ1-2): GAGVSQSPRYKVAKRGQDVALRCDPISGHVSLFWYQQALGQGPEFLTYFQNEAQLDKSGLPSDRFFAERPEGSVSTLKIQRTQQEDSAVYLCASSQIDRAHGYTFGSGTRLTVV.

The chain joins TRBV6-5 to TRBJ2-2; no clear D gene. V gave up 2 bases and J gave up 0 bases, with 4 bases separating them. This CDR3 has 14 residues. Germline CDR1 reads MNHEY; CDR2 reads SVGAGI. The DNA for the CDR3 is TGTGCCAGCAGTTACGGCCCGAACACCGGGGAGCTGTTTTTT. This gives the protein CASSYGPNTGELFF.

The V gene is TRBV23-1, the J gene TRBJ1-4, with unresolved D. TRBV23-1 has ORF status, its function being uncertain. This CDR3 is built from 14 residues. Trimming removed 8 bases at V and 5 bases at J, with 15 bases between. CDR3 nucleotide sequence: TGCGCCAGCGACTTCGGAACTAGGAATGAAAAACTGTTTTTT. Residues: CASDFGTRNEKLFF.

V usage is TRBV3-1 (or the pseudogene TRBV3-2) and J usage is TRBJ2-3; TRBD2 matches at 10 bases. The V and J ends lost 1 base and 2 bases, in that order; junction bases with no gene match: 9. This CDR3 is 18 amino acids long. Looked up from germline, CDR1 is LGHDT and CDR2 is YNNKEL (reference sequence). The CDR3 DNA reads TGTGCCAGCAGCCAAGTTGTGACTAGCGGGCTCTACACAGATACGCAGTATTTT. As protein: CASSQVVTSGLYTDTQYF.

The V call is TRBV7-9, the J call TRBJ1-1; no clear D gene. The CDR3 consists of 12 residues. Germline CDR1 reads SEHNR; CDR2 reads FQNEAQ (reference sequence). V dropped 5 bases and J dropped 2 bases, with 6 bases sitting between them. The CDR3 loop reads CASSLFNTEAFF. The CDR3 DNA follows: TGTGCCAGCAGCCTATTTAACACTGAAGCTTTCTTT.

The chain is built from TRBV10-2 and TRBJ1-6, with 8 bases fitting TRBD1. The CDR3 length is 15 residues. Trimming at V came to 4 bases and at J to 7 bases, leaving 6 bases not matched to a gene. From germline, CDR1 is WSHSY and CDR2 SAAADI. CDR3 bases: TGCGCCAGCAGTGTTCAGGGGGCTGAGAATTCACCCCTCCACTTT. This codes for CASSVQGAENSPLHF.